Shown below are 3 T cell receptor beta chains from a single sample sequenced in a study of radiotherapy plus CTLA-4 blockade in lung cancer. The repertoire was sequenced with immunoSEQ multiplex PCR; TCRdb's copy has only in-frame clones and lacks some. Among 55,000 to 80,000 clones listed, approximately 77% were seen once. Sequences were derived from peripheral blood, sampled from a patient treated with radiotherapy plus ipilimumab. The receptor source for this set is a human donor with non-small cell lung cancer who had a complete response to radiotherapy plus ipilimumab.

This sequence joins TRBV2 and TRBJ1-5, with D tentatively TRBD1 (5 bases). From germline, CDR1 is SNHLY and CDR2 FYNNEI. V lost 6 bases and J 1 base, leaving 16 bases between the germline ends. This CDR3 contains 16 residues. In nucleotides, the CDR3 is TGTGCCAGCAGCCGATCGAGCGGGGGAAGCAATCAGCCCCAGCATTTT. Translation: CASSRSSGGSNQPQHF. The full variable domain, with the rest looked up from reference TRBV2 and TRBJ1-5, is EPEVTQTPSHQVTQMGQEVILRCVPISNHLYFYWYRQILGQKVEFLVSFYNNEISEKSEIFDDQFSVERPDGSNFTLKIRSTKLEDSAMYFCASSRSSGGSNQPQHFGDGTRLSIL.

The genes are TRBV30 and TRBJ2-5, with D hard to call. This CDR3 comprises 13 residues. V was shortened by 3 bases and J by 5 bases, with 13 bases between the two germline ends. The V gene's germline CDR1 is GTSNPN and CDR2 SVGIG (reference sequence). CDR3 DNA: TGTGCCTGGAGGGGGTTGAATGTTGAGACCCAGTACTTC. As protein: CAWRGLNVETQYF.

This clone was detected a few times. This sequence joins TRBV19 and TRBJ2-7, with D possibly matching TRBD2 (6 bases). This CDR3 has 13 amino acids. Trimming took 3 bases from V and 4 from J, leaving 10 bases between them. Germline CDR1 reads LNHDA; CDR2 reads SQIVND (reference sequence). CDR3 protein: CASSIPGLYEQYF. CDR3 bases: TGTGCCAGTAGTATCCCGGGACTTTACGAGCAGTACTTC.